This T cell receptor beta chain was identified in a study of regulatory T cells in long-lasting Graves disease. Study results and caveats: Under persistent disease, TRBV28, TRBJ1-2 and TRBJ2-5 were used preferentially. Graves' patients with persistent disease showed TCR diversity lower than patients newly diagnosed.

To make TCR beta libraries, researchers used iRepertoire HTBI primers and Arm-PCR of CDR3 regions. TCRdb ran MiXCR on the multiplex PCR reads and lists one entry per CDR3 protein. Here the sample spans fewer than 650,000 distinct CDR3 sequences, less than 20% being singletons. In the case of this clonotype: Its antigen is unknown.

Looked up from germline, CDR1 is SGHNT and CDR2 is YENEEA. The germline V and J ends were trimmed by 5 bases and 5 bases, with 24 bases remaining between them. This CDR3 is built from 17 residues. Time point of the sample: newly diagnosed GD, antithyroid drugs for less than 3 months. After RNA was extracted from PBMCs, the TCR library was made from it. These data were also reused for a study on T cells in Graves' hyperthyroidism and ophthalmopathy.

The material was peripheral blood mononuclear cells (PBMCs), obtained at new diagnosis, from a patient treated with antithyroid drugs. This clonotype originated in a woman aged 30 to 39 with Graves disease. The chain joins TRBV11-3 to TRBJ2-5; D may match TRBD1 or TRBD2 (5 bases each). CDR3 DNA: TGTGCCAGCAGCAACCGGGACCCGCGCATCTGGGGCGAGACCCAGTACTTC. Its translation: CASSNRDPRIWGETQYF.